The rows below give T cell receptor beta chains drawn from one sample of a study of Ad26.COV2.S vaccination and SARS-CoV-2 variants. Measured with immunoSEQ multiplex PCR; TCRdb has only the in-frame clones, and not every one. There are 350,000 to 450,000 clones in the sample; 83% occur only once, and about 7.1% lies in the top ten. The input for sequencing was peripheral blood, taken in a trial of Ad26.COV2.S vaccine versus placebo. The origin of the receptors is a person between 18 and 60 years old who received the Ad26.COV2.S COVID-19 vaccine or a placebo. Both conserved end residues are part of each CDR3. Fields, in order: V gene, clone size, D gene, J gene, CDR3 DNA, CDR3 protein. D genes are given only for firm matches. The size of a clone is reported for some rows only, either as once, few or many, or as a class for expanded clones.

V gene: TRBV7-2
clone size: .
D gene: .
J gene: TRBJ1-6
CDR3 DNA: TGTGCCAGCAGCTTACGGACAGAGAATTCACCCCTCCACTTT
CDR3 protein: CASSLRTENSPLHF

V gene: TRBV2
clone size: .
D gene: TRBD2
J gene: TRBJ2-3
CDR3 DNA: TGTGCCAGCAGTGGGGGTAGCGGGGCAGATACGCAGTATTTT
CDR3 protein: CASSGGSGADTQYF

V gene: TRBV7-2
clone size: .
D gene: .
J gene: TRBJ1-1
CDR3 DNA: TGTGCCAGCAGCTTATGGGTGAACACTGAAGCTTTCTTT
CDR3 protein: CASSLWVNTEAFF

V gene: TRBV7-2
clone size: .
D gene: .
J gene: TRBJ2-7
CDR3 DNA: TGTGCCAGCAGCTGGGGGGTAGCGGTAACCCCCGAGCAGTACTTC
CDR3 protein: CASSWGVAVTPEQYF

V gene: TRBV18
clone size: once
D gene: TRBD2
J gene: TRBJ2-7
CDR3 DNA: TGTGCCAGCTCACCGAAGCGGGGTAACTACGAGCAGTACTTC
CDR3 protein: CASSPKRGNYEQYF

V gene: TRBV7-9
clone size: once
D gene: TRBD2
J gene: TRBJ2-1
CDR3 DNA: TGTGCCAGCAGCGAGGGGACTAGCGGGGGGGAGCAGTTCTTC
CDR3 protein: CASSEGTSGGEQFF

V gene: TRBV6-2/TRBV6-3
clone size: .
D gene: TRBD1
J gene: TRBJ2-7
CDR3 DNA: TGTGCCAGCAGTTCGGACAGGTACACCTACGAGCAGTACTTC
CDR3 protein: CASSSDRYTYEQYF

V gene: TRBV5-6
clone size: few
D gene: TRBD1
J gene: TRBJ1-5
CDR3 DNA: TGTGCCAGCAGCCCAGGGGGGGATCAGCCCCAGCATTTT
CDR3 protein: CASSPGGDQPQHF

V gene: TRBV3-1/TRBV3-2
clone size: .
D gene: .
J gene: TRBJ2-2
CDR3 DNA: TGTGCCAGCAGCCGACTTCTGGCTAGAGACACCGGGGAGCTGTTTTTT
CDR3 protein: CASSRLLARDTGELFF

V gene: TRBV4-1
clone size: .
D gene: .
J gene: TRBJ1-5
CDR3 DNA: TGCGCCAGCAGCGAAAGTCGGATGTATCAGCCCCAGCATTTT
CDR3 protein: CASSESRMYQPQHF

V gene: TRBV11-2
clone size: few
D gene: .
J gene: TRBJ1-5
CDR3 DNA: TGTGCCAGCAGCTTAGACCCAGACAATCAGCCCCAGCATTTT
CDR3 protein: CASSLDPDNQPQHF

V gene: TRBV29-1
clone size: .
D gene: .
J gene: TRBJ2-7
CDR3 DNA: TGCAGCGTTGAGGGGGACGGTACCTCCTACGAGCAGTACTTC
CDR3 protein: CSVEGDGTSYEQYF

V gene: TRBV13
clone size: .
D gene: .
J gene: TRBJ1-5
CDR3 DNA: TGTGCCAGCAGCTTAGGCGGCTGGCAGTATAGCAATCAGCCCCAGCATTTT
CDR3 protein: CASSLGGWQYSNQPQHF

V gene: TRBV5-4
clone size: .
D gene: .
J gene: TRBJ1-1
CDR3 DNA: TGTGCCAGCAGCTTGGGAGGGTCAGGGAACACTGAAGCTTTCTTT
CDR3 protein: CASSLGGSGNTEAFF

V gene: TRBV19
clone size: few
D gene: .
J gene: TRBJ1-6
CDR3 DNA: TGTGCCAGTAGTTTCGGGGCGGCAGATTCACCCCTCCACTTT
CDR3 protein: CASSFGAADSPLHF

V gene: TRBV5-1
clone size: .
D gene: .
J gene: TRBJ2-5
CDR3 DNA: TGCGCCAGCAGCTTGGCCCCCGATCAAGAGACCCAGTACTTC
CDR3 protein: CASSLAPDQETQYF

V gene: TRBV7-8
clone size: .
D gene: .
J gene: TRBJ1-5
CDR3 DNA: TGTGCCAGCAGCTACCGGGAGTTAAAACAGCCCCAGCATTTT
CDR3 protein: CASSYRELKQPQHF

V gene: TRBV7-9
clone size: few
D gene: TRBD1
J gene: TRBJ2-2
CDR3 DNA: TGTGCCAGCAGCGATAGCACCTGGACAGGGGGCGGGGAGCTGTTTTTT
CDR3 protein: CASSDSTWTGGGELFF

V gene: TRBV7-9
clone size: .
D gene: .
J gene: TRBJ1-2
CDR3 DNA: TGTGCCAGCAGCCGGGACATCGTACTTAACTATGGCTACACCTTC
CDR3 protein: CASSRDIVLNYGYTF

V gene: TRBV19
clone size: .
D gene: .
J gene: TRBJ1-1
CDR3 DNA: TGTGCCAGTAGTATCAGAGGGACTGAAGCTTTCTTT
CDR3 protein: CASSIRGTEAFF

V gene: TRBV29-1
clone size: .
D gene: .
J gene: TRBJ2-1
CDR3 DNA: TGCAGCTTCAGGACGAGCCCCATTGAGCAGTTCTTC
CDR3 protein: CSFRTSPIEQFF

V gene: TRBV19
clone size: .
D gene: .
J gene: TRBJ1-1
CDR3 DNA: TGTGCCAGTAGTATTCGGGTGGAGGGGACTGAAGCTTTCTTT
CDR3 protein: CASSIRVEGTEAFF

V gene: TRBV5-6
clone size: .
D gene: .
J gene: TRBJ1-3
CDR3 DNA: TGTGCCAGCAGCTCCCCTTTGACCCCTGGAAACACCATATATTTT
CDR3 protein: CASSSPLTPGNTIYF

V gene: TRBV15
clone size: .
D gene: .
J gene: TRBJ2-1
CDR3 DNA: TGTGCCACCAGCAGAGTCAATGAGCAGTTCTTC
CDR3 protein: CATSRVNEQFF

V gene: TRBV15
clone size: .
D gene: TRBD1
J gene: TRBJ1-5
CDR3 DNA: TGTGCCACCAGCAGTATGTCGGGACAGGAGTATAGCAATCAGCCCCAGCATTTT
CDR3 protein: CATSSMSGQEYSNQPQHF

V gene: TRBV27
clone size: .
D gene: TRBD1
J gene: TRBJ1-1
CDR3 DNA: TGTGCCAGCAGTTCCGGGACAGGCATGAACACTGAAGCTTTCTTT
CDR3 protein: CASSSGTGMNTEAFF

V gene: TRBV4-1
clone size: .
D gene: TRBD1
J gene: TRBJ2-7
CDR3 DNA: TGCGCCAGCAGCCAAGTAGGTACGACAGGGGGCTACGAGCAGTACTTC
CDR3 protein: CASSQVGTTGGYEQYF

V gene: TRBV5-1
clone size: once
D gene: .
J gene: TRBJ1-2
CDR3 DNA: TGCGCCAGCAGCTTGGATCTGGGGGACTATGGCTACACCTTC
CDR3 protein: CASSLDLGDYGYTF

V gene: TRBV18
clone size: .
D gene: .
J gene: TRBJ1-2
CDR3 DNA: TGTGCCAGCTCACCAGGGGGTTATGGCTACACCTTC
CDR3 protein: CASSPGGYGYTF

V gene: TRBV7-9
clone size: .
D gene: .
J gene: TRBJ1-2
CDR3 DNA: TGTGCCAGCAGGGAAGGAACAACTCCAGTTCAGGGTGGCTACACCTTC
CDR3 protein: CASREGTTPVQGGYTF

V gene: TRBV19
clone size: .
D gene: .
J gene: TRBJ1-6
CDR3 DNA: TGTGCCAGTACCATGGGGGGAGGTAATTCACCCCTCCACTTT
CDR3 protein: CASTMGGGNSPLHF

V gene: TRBV6-2/TRBV6-3
clone size: .
D gene: .
J gene: TRBJ1-5
CDR3 DNA: TGTGCCAGCAGCCCTGGGCGGGCAGTCGGAAATCAGCCCCAGCATTTT
CDR3 protein: CASSPGRAVGNQPQHF

V gene: TRBV10-3
clone size: .
D gene: .
J gene: TRBJ1-1
CDR3 DNA: TGTGCCATCAGTGAGAGGGCCGGGAGCATGAACACTGAAGCTTTCTTT
CDR3 protein: CAISERAGSMNTEAFF

V gene: TRBV4-2
clone size: .
D gene: TRBD1
J gene: TRBJ1-4
CDR3 DNA: TGTGCCAGCAGCCAAGATCGTAGACAGGGACGAGGGGGTGAAAAACTGTTTTTT
CDR3 protein: CASSQDRRQGRGGEKLFF

V gene: TRBV18
clone size: .
D gene: .
J gene: TRBJ1-2
CDR3 DNA: TGTGCCAGCTCACAGAGGCAGGACTACTATGGCTACACCTTC
CDR3 protein: CASSQRQDYYGYTF

V gene: TRBV19
clone size: few
D gene: .
J gene: TRBJ2-2
CDR3 DNA: TGTGCCAGTAGTATCTGGACGCGGAGGCGCGCGAACACCGGGGAGCTGTTTTTT
CDR3 protein: CASSIWTRRRANTGELFF

V gene: TRBV7-3
clone size: few
D gene: .
J gene: TRBJ2-5
CDR3 DNA: TGTGCCAGCAGCTTAGCGGGGCAGGGAGAGACCCAGTACTTC
CDR3 protein: CASSLAGQGETQYF

V gene: TRBV7-8
clone size: .
D gene: .
J gene: TRBJ1-1
CDR3 DNA: TGTGCCAGCAGCTTCCTTGGCAGGATGAACACTGAAGCTTTCTTT
CDR3 protein: CASSFLGRMNTEAFF

V gene: TRBV19
clone size: .
D gene: .
J gene: TRBJ1-1
CDR3 DNA: TGTGCCAGTAGTATTAAGGTTGGAGAAATGAACACTGAAGCTTTCTTT
CDR3 protein: CASSIKVGEMNTEAFF

V gene: TRBV27
clone size: few
D gene: TRBD1
J gene: TRBJ2-6
CDR3 DNA: TGTGCCAGCAGTGACAGGGGGTTTTCTGGGGCCAACGTCCTGACTTTC
CDR3 protein: CASSDRGFSGANVLTF

V gene: TRBV28
clone size: .
D gene: TRBD1
J gene: TRBJ1-5
CDR3 DNA: TGTGCCATCCCAGGGGGGGCGGAGGGTCAGCCCCAGCATTTT
CDR3 protein: CAIPGGAEGQPQHF

V gene: TRBV4-1
clone size: .
D gene: TRBD2
J gene: TRBJ2-2
CDR3 DNA: TGCGCCAGCAGCCAAGCGGGACTAGCAAACACCGGGGAGCTGTTTTTT
CDR3 protein: CASSQAGLANTGELFF

V gene: TRBV7-9
clone size: .
D gene: TRBD2
J gene: TRBJ2-3
CDR3 DNA: TGTGCCAGCAGCTCTGGGACTAGCGGGGCTACAGATACGCAGTATTTT
CDR3 protein: CASSSGTSGATDTQYF

V gene: TRBV7-9
clone size: few
D gene: .
J gene: TRBJ2-1
CDR3 DNA: TGTGCCAGCAGCTTAGACCCCGCTAGGAATGAGCAGTTCTTC
CDR3 protein: CASSLDPARNEQFF

V gene: TRBV29-1
clone size: once
D gene: TRBD1
J gene: TRBJ2-2
CDR3 DNA: TGCAGCGTTCTCGGACAGGGTGGCACCGGGGAGCTGTTTTTT
CDR3 protein: CSVLGQGGTGELFF

V gene: TRBV6-1
clone size: .
D gene: .
J gene: TRBJ2-5
CDR3 DNA: TGTGCCAGCAGTGAAAATAACAGCCAAGAGACCCAGTACTTC
CDR3 protein: CASSENNSQETQYF

V gene: TRBV6-1
clone size: .
D gene: .
J gene: TRBJ1-2
CDR3 DNA: TGTGCCAGCAGTGACGGTTTGGGATCGGCCGCCCGGGGCTACACCTTC
CDR3 protein: CASSDGLGSAARGYTF

V gene: TRBV6-5
clone size: once
D gene: .
J gene: TRBJ2-7
CDR3 DNA: TGTGCCAGCAGGTCACTACCCTACGAGCAGTACTTC
CDR3 protein: CASRSLPYEQYF

V gene: TRBV18
clone size: .
D gene: .
J gene: TRBJ1-5
CDR3 DNA: TGTGCCAGCTCACCTAGGGGCAGGGGTGGAGTTCAGCCCCAGCATTTT
CDR3 protein: CASSPRGRGGVQPQHF

V gene: TRBV5-5
clone size: few
D gene: .
J gene: TRBJ2-7
CDR3 DNA: TGTGCCAGCAGCTTGGCGGAGTCGAGCTCCTACGAGCAGTACTTC
CDR3 protein: CASSLAESSSYEQYF

V gene: TRBV19
clone size: .
D gene: .
J gene: TRBJ2-5
CDR3 DNA: TGTGCCAGTAGTATAATGGGTTCAGAGACCCAGTACTTC
CDR3 protein: CASSIMGSETQYF

V gene: TRBV9
clone size: .
D gene: .
J gene: TRBJ1-1
CDR3 DNA: TGTGCCAGCAGCCGGGGAACTGAAGCTTTCTTT
CDR3 protein: CASSRGTEAFF

V gene: TRBV7-2
clone size: .
D gene: TRBD1
J gene: TRBJ1-5
CDR3 DNA: TGTGCCAGCAGCTTAGGACAGGGAAACGCTCAGCCCCAGCATTTT
CDR3 protein: CASSLGQGNAQPQHF

V gene: TRBV11-2
clone size: .
D gene: TRBD1
J gene: TRBJ2-7
CDR3 DNA: TGTGCCAGCAGCTTCCCCACTGCGACCGGGACAGGAGCATACGAGCAGTACTTC
CDR3 protein: CASSFPTATGTGAYEQYF

V gene: TRBV5-4
clone size: .
D gene: TRBD1
J gene: TRBJ2-7
CDR3 DNA: TGTGCCAGCAGCCCGGGCGCGGGACAGGGGAACTACGAGCAGTACTTC
CDR3 protein: CASSPGAGQGNYEQYF

V gene: TRBV12-5
clone size: .
D gene: .
J gene: TRBJ2-2
CDR3 DNA: TGTGCTAGTGGTTTGGAGGTCGCCACCGGGGAGCTGTTTTTT
CDR3 protein: CASGLEVATGELFF

V gene: TRBV9
clone size: .
D gene: .
J gene: TRBJ2-2
CDR3 DNA: TGTGCCAGCAGCGTAAGACAGTCCGCGAACACCGGGGAGCTGTTTTTT
CDR3 protein: CASSVRQSANTGELFF

V gene: TRBV9
clone size: .
D gene: .
J gene: TRBJ1-1
CDR3 DNA: TGTGCCAGCAGCCGCGACCTGCCCTTGAACACTGAAGCTTTCTTT
CDR3 protein: CASSRDLPLNTEAFF

V gene: TRBV2
clone size: .
D gene: .
J gene: TRBJ1-2
CDR3 DNA: TGTGCCAGCAGGCAGACAATTAATGGCTACACCTTC
CDR3 protein: CASRQTINGYTF